Below are 3 T cell receptor beta chains sequenced from a single sample in a study of tumor-infiltrating lymphocytes in primary liver carcinoma (dated by TCRdb to 2015 to 2018). Sequencing was carried out with an Illumina HiSeq 2500. Using a constant-region primer and ProtoScript II reverse transcriptase, TCRbeta-specific cDNA was reverse-transcribed from 450 to 650 ng total RNA. Construction of the TCRbeta libraries relied on three nested rounds of multiplex PCR, following a slightly modified ARM-PCR procedure. Multiplex TRBV1-TRBV30 forward primers and a Cbeta reverse primer were used in the first two PCR rounds, each of which was run for about 10 cycles. TCRdb reran the public reads through fastp at Q25 and MiXCR, keeping productive beta chains. Every CDR3 protein is listed once, alongside the most common genes and DNA of its rows. The sample yields approximately 100,000 distinct CDR3 sequences; about 62% were counted once. The ten most abundant clones make up less than 15% of the sample.

Without any cell sorting, total RNA and DNA were co-extracted from around 18-30 mg of bulk tissue using the AllPrep DNA/RNA mini kit. Sequences were obtained from liver tumor tissue from sampling region 2. This sample's cell subset or site label indicates: tumor region T2, inferior pole. These receptors were collected from a woman aged 60-70 years with primary liver carcinoma and hepatitis B virus infection.

V is TRBV6-5 and J is TRBJ2-3; TRBD2 is a possible D gene (5 bases). The CDR3 is 14 amino acids. Germline CDR1 and CDR2: MNHEY and SVGAGI. Trimming left V 7 bases short and J 8 bases short, with 19 bases between. The CDR3 nucleotides are TGTGCCAGCAATCCTAGCCCCCGTGACTGTACGCAGTATTTT. Its translation: CASNPSPRDCTQYF.

Notes on this clonotype: Being one base from a much bigger clone, this may be a read error. This sequence joins TRBV5-1 and TRBJ2-5, with D tentatively TRBD1 (6 bases). The CDR3 length is 16 residues. From germline, CDR1 is SGHRS and CDR2 YFSETQ. CDR3 sequence reads: CDSSLRSVRGQETQYF. The CDR3 nucleotides are TGCGACAGCAGCTTGCGGTCAGTCAGGGGTCAAGAGACCCAGTACTTC.

Concerning this clonotype: A much larger clone lies one base from this, so it may be a read error. This sequence joins TRBV6-5 and TRBJ2-1; D remains ambiguous. In germline, CDR1 is MNHEY, CDR2 SVGAGI. V was shortened by 6 bases and J by 15 bases, with 15 bases between the two germline ends. The CDR3 has 11 amino acids. This chain's CDR3 is CASSRHGRMFF. CDR3 in DNA: TGTGCCAGCAGCCGCCATGGCAGGATGTTCTTC.